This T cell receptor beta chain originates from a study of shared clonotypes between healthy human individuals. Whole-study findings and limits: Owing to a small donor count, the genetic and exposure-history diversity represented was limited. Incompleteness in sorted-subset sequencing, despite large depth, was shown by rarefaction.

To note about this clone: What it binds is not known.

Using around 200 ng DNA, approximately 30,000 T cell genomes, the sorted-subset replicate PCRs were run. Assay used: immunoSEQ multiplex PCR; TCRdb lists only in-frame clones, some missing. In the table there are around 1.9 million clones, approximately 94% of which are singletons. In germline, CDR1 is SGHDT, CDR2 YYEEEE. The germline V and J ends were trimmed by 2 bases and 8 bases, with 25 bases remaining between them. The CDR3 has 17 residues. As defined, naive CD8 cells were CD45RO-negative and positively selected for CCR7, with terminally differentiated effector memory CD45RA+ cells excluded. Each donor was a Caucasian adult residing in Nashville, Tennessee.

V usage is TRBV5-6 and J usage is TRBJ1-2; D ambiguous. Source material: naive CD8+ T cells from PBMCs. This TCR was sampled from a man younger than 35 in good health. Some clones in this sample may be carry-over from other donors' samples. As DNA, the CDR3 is TGTGCCAGCAGCTTATCTGAAGTGCGCGGGTTGTTTGGAGGCTACACCTTC. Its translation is CASSLSEVRGLFGGYTF.